This TCR beta chain was observed in a study of blood T cell repertoires in COVID-19. About the research overall: The samples span acute and convalescent COVID-19 from the United States, Italy and Spain. Sample material is recorded as cDNA or gDNA derived from T cells, B-cell-depleted T cells, or PBMCs.

The method was immunoSEQ multiplex PCR; TCRdb's version includes in-frame clones alone and lacks a portion of them. The sample holds approximately 130,000 clones, roughly 79% seen once. The CDR3 extends over 14 amino acids. The germline V gene encodes CDR1 MNHEY and CDR2 SVGAGI. The V segment lost 2 bases and the J segment 5 bases; nucleotides outside the gene matches: 2. Sequences were obtained from peripheral blood. The receptor was derived from a human donor in a cohort sampled during active COVID-19. The rearrangement links TRBV6-5 to TRBJ2-2; 7 nucleotides agree with TRBD2. CDR3 nucleotides: TGTGCCAGCAGTTACGGGAGGGAGACCGGGGAGCTGTTTTTT. As protein: CASSYGRETGELFF.